The rows below give T cell receptor beta chains drawn from one sample of a study of blood T cell repertoires in COVID-19. Assay used: immunoSEQ multiplex PCR; TCRdb lists only in-frame clones, some missing. Among tens of thousands of clones listed, approximately 85% were seen once. Sequencing used peripheral blood. The receptors derive from a man aged 45-65 years with active COVID-19. Both conserved end residues are part of each CDR3. D genes are given only for firm matches. Size tells how often a clone was seen (once, few, many) or the class of an expanded clone, and some rows leave it out.

j_gene,abundance,v_gene,d_gene,CDR3aa,CDR3nt
TRBJ2-1,NA,TRBV19,TRBD2,CASSRSGGPYNEQFF,TGTGCCAGTTCACGTAGCGGGGGGCCCTACAATGAGCAGTTCTTC
TRBJ1-4,NA,TRBV6-6,NA,CASSYGGSRTNEKLFF,TGTGCCAGCAGTTACGGGGGCAGCAGAACTAATGAAAAACTGTTTTTT
TRBJ2-1,NA,TRBV30,NA,CAWSVRYGMDPGEQFF,TGTGCCTGGAGTGTACGTTACGGGATGGATCCGGGAGAGCAGTTCTTC
TRBJ2-1,NA,TRBV6-5,TRBD2,CASSLAGGPNEQFF,TGTGCCAGCAGCCTAGCGGGGGGGCCGAATGAGCAGTTCTTC
TRBJ2-3,NA,TRBV28,TRBD2,CASSLGTSDTDTQYF,TGTGCCAGCAGTTTAGGGACTAGCGACACAGATACGCAGTATTTT
TRBJ2-1,NA,TRBV21-1,NA,CASSKESSFNEQFF,TGTGCCAGCAGCAAAGAAAGTAGCTTCAATGAGCAGTTCTTC
TRBJ2-3,NA,TRBV5-1,NA,CASSLWGQGLDTQYF,TGCGCCAGCAGCTTGTGGGGGCAGGGCTTAGATACGCAGTATTTT
TRBJ1-3,NA,TRBV4-3,NA,CASSQGGSPGNTIYF,TGCGCCAGCAGCCAAGGCGGAAGTCCTGGAAACACCATATATTTT
TRBJ1-2,NA,TRBV11-2,TRBD1,CASSSRDRRNYGYTF,TGTGCCAGCAGCTCGAGGGACAGACGAAACTATGGCTACACCTTC
TRBJ1-1,few,TRBV6-5,NA,CASSIQRMNTEAFF,TGTGCCAGCAGTATACAGCGGATGAACACTGAAGCTTTCTTT
TRBJ1-2,NA,TRBV9,NA,CASSVEGRGDYGYTF,TGTGCCAGCAGCGTAGAGGGAAGGGGCGACTATGGCTACACCTTC
TRBJ2-5,NA,TRBV29-1,NA,CSVEDHFGTQYF,TGCAGCGTTGAAGATCACTTTGGGACCCAGTACTTC
TRBJ2-4,once,TRBV19,TRBD1,CASSDRDRGSSAKNIQYF,TGTGCCAGTAGTGACCGGGACAGGGGGTCGTCGGCCAAAAACATTCAGTACTTC
TRBJ1-1,NA,TRBV15,NA,CATSRDYTGTEAFF,TGTGCCACCAGCAGAGATTATACGGGAACTGAAGCTTTCTTT
TRBJ2-3,NA,TRBV10-3,TRBD1,CAISEVVGTGGSTDTQYF,TGTGCCATCAGTGAGGTGGTTGGGACAGGGGGATCGACAGATACGCAGTATTTT
TRBJ1-1,once,TRBV7-2,NA,CASRDTNTEAFF,TGTGCCAGCAGGGACACTAACACTGAAGCTTTCTTT
TRBJ1-2,NA,TRBV9,NA,CASSVGGVGAYGYTF,TGTGCCAGCAGCGTAGGTGGAGTCGGCGCCTATGGCTACACCTTC
TRBJ1-2,NA,TRBV6-5,NA,CASQAANYGYTF,TGTGCCAGCCAGGCAGCTAACTATGGCTACACCTTC
TRBJ2-3,NA,TRBV20-1,TRBD2,CSASRGAGATDTQYF,TGCAGTGCTAGTCGAGGAGCGGGAGCCACAGATACGCAGTATTTT
TRBJ1-1,NA,TRBV2,NA,CASNPWNTEAFF,TGTGCCAGCAATCCGTGGAACACTGAAGCTTTCTTT
TRBJ1-5,NA,TRBV4-2,NA,CASSHLQGGNQPQHF,TGTGCCAGCAGCCATTTACAGGGAGGCAATCAGCCCCAGCATTTT
TRBJ1-1,NA,TRBV11-3,TRBD1,CASSWTGTGTEAFF,TGTGCCAGCAGCTGGACAGGGACCGGGACTGAAGCTTTCTTT
TRBJ2-2,NA,TRBV3-1/TRBV3-2,TRBD2,CASSQSGRAVGELFF,TGTGCCAGCAGCCAAAGCGGGAGGGCCGTCGGGGAGCTGTTTTTT
TRBJ2-5,NA,TRBV18,TRBD2,CASSPGTRSQETQYF,TGTGCCAGCTCACCGGGGACTAGGAGCCAAGAGACCCAGTACTTC
TRBJ2-5,once,TRBV7-3,NA,CASSLGFQETQYF,TGTGCCAGCAGCCTCGGGTTCCAAGAGACCCAGTACTTC
TRBJ2-2,NA,TRBV5-4,NA,CASSLLQGTGELFF,TGTGCCAGCAGCTTGCTACAGGGCACCGGGGAGCTGTTTTTT
TRBJ2-1,NA,TRBV7-8,NA,CASSLVLASDEQFF,TGTGCCAGCAGCTTAGTACTAGCTAGCGATGAGCAGTTCTTC
TRBJ1-2,NA,TRBV6-5,TRBD1,CASSSPGTGKEGYTF,TGTGCCAGCAGTTCCCCCGGGACAGGGAAGGAGGGCTACACCTTC
TRBJ1-3,once,TRBV14,NA,CASSQARSGNTIYF,TGTGCCAGCAGCCAAGCTCGCTCTGGAAACACCATATATTTT
TRBJ2-1,once,TRBV12-3/TRBV12-4,NA,CASRREVGEQFF,TGTGCCAGCAGGCGAGAAGTCGGTGAGCAGTTCTTC
TRBJ1-3,few,TRBV13,NA,CASRTQGISGNTIYF,TGTGCCAGCAGAACTCAGGGGATCTCTGGAAACACCATATATTTT
TRBJ2-1,NA,TRBV7-2,TRBD2,CASSNSRTSGRNEQFF,TGTGCCAGCAGCAATTCCCGGACTAGCGGGAGGAATGAGCAGTTCTTC
TRBJ2-3,NA,TRBV9,TRBD2,CASSVYGGGAGDTQYF,TGTGCCAGCAGCGTTTACGGCGGGGGGGCCGGAGATACGCAGTATTTT